This is a list of T cell receptor beta chains from one sample in a study of T cell changes during pregnancy in multiple sclerosis. The assay was immunoSEQ multiplex PCR, and TCRdb's table has in-frame clones only and misses some. The repertoire holds approximately 100,000 clones, with about 90% as singletons. The sequenced sample was peripheral blood, obtained after pregnancy. Receptors were obtained from a female donor with multiple sclerosis, enrolled in a pregnancy study. The CDR3 runs from the conserved cysteine through the conserved F or W. The D gene is left open where the match is weak. Not all rows give a size; the values are once, few, many and, for expanded clones, a class.

d_call	j_call	clone_size	v_call	cdr3_aa	cdr3_nt
TRBD2	TRBJ2-1	-	TRBV9	CASSGPTILAGVYNEQFF	TGTGCCAGCAGCGGACCAACTATACTAGCGGGAGTTTACAATGAGCAGTTCTTC
-	TRBJ1-2	-	TRBV7-2	CASSLATPVYGYTF	TGTGCCAGCAGCTTAGCTACACCCGTCTATGGCTACACCTTC
TRBD2	TRBJ2-3	-	TRBV5-6	CASSHGLAGAPSTQYF	TGTGCCAGCAGCCACGGACTAGCGGGCGCCCCTTCTACGCAGTATTTT
-	TRBJ2-2	-	TRBV7-2	CASSLVAGAGELFF	TGTGCCAGCAGCTTAGTGGCCGGGGCCGGGGAGCTGTTTTTT
-	TRBJ2-7	-	TRBV23-1	CASSPKMWWTVYSYEQYF	TGCGCCAGCAGTCCTAAGATGTGGTGGACAGTGTACTCCTACGAGCAGTACTTC
TRBD1	TRBJ2-1	-	TRBV9	CASSGRGTGHYNEQFF	TGTGCCAGCAGCGGAAGGGGGACAGGCCATTACAATGAGCAGTTCTTC
TRBD1	TRBJ2-6	-	TRBV28	CASSPGGIVGANVLTF	TGTGCCAGCTCTCCAGGGGGTATCGTTGGGGCCAACGTCCTGACTTTC
TRBD1	TRBJ1-2	few	TRBV27	CASSETGANYGYTF	TGTGCCAGCAGTGAGACAGGGGCGAACTATGGCTACACCTTC
TRBD1	TRBJ1-2	-	TRBV6-1	CASSEGDRDIWGYTF	TGTGCCAGCAGTGAAGGGGACAGGGACATCTGGGGCTACACCTTC
TRBD1	TRBJ1-4	-	TRBV7-8	CASSYRGQGEKLFF	TGTGCCAGCAGCTACAGGGGGCAAGGGGAAAAACTGTTTTTT
-	TRBJ1-2	-	TRBV9	CASGVQYPRDGYTF	TGTGCCAGCGGAGTCCAGTACCCCCGGGATGGCTACACCTTC
-	TRBJ2-7	-	TRBV14	CASSQVQGYEQYF	TGTGCCAGCAGCCAAGTACAGGGCTACGAGCAGTACTTC
-	TRBJ1-1	once	TRBV5-1	CASSQLLGGDTEAFF	TGCGCCAGCAGCCAACTGCTGGGAGGGGACACTGAAGCTTTCTTT
-	TRBJ1-1	-	TRBV15	CATSTDGGTDTEAFF	TGTGCCACCAGCACCGATGGGGGGACGGACACTGAAGCTTTCTTT
TRBD2	TRBJ2-7	once	TRBV6-6	CASSYGSSGGEQYF	TGTGCCAGCAGTTATGGATCTAGCGGGGGGGAGCAGTACTTC
-	TRBJ2-1	-	TRBV7-3	CASSPDISSYNEQFF	TGTGCCAGCAGCCCGGACATAAGCTCCTACAATGAGCAGTTCTTC
-	TRBJ1-2	-	TRBV7-2	CASSLHGGGENYGYTF	TGTGCCAGCAGCTTACATGGTGGGGGGGAAAACTATGGCTACACCTTC
-	TRBJ2-5	-	TRBV5-4	CASSQGTRETQYF	TGTGCCAGCAGTCAGGGTACCCGGGAGACCCAGTACTTC
TRBD1	TRBJ2-1	once	TRBV5-6	CASRDSSSYNEQFF	TGTGCCAGTCGGGACAGTTCTTCCTACAATGAGCAGTTCTTC
-	TRBJ1-5	once	TRBV18	CASSPDRGLLVQPQHF	TGTGCCAGCTCACCGGACCGCGGACTGCTTGTTCAGCCCCAGCATTTT
-	TRBJ2-1	-	TRBV10-3	CAISGGGNEQFF	TGTGCCATCAGTGGAGGGGGCAATGAGCAGTTCTTC
TRBD2	TRBJ2-3	-	TRBV5-4	CASSLAVAGSTDTQYF	TGTGCCAGCAGCTTGGCGGTAGCGGGGAGCACAGATACGCAGTATTTT
-	TRBJ1-3	-	TRBV9	CASSVGRGTIYF	TGTGCCAGCAGCGTAGGTCGGGGCACCATATATTTT
TRBD2	TRBJ2-5	-	TRBV30	CAWNSPRGRRQETQYF	TGTGCCTGGAATTCCCCTCGCGGGAGACGGCAAGAGACCCAGTACTTC
TRBD2	TRBJ2-1	-	TRBV5-1	CASSLAASSGFNEQFF	TGCGCCAGCAGCTTGGCCGCGTCTAGCGGGTTCAATGAGCAGTTCTTC
-	TRBJ2-7	-	TRBV19	CASKDSFGLYEQYF	TGTGCCAGTAAAGACAGCTTTGGTCTCTACGAGCAGTACTTC
TRBD2	TRBJ2-3	-	TRBV6-6	CASSNLAGGPADTQYF	TGTGCCAGCAGTAATTTAGCGGGGGGGCCAGCAGATACGCAGTATTTT
-	TRBJ2-2	-	TRBV7-2	CASSLGANTGELFF	TGTGCCAGCAGCTTAGGAGCCAACACCGGGGAGCTGTTTTTT
TRBD2	TRBJ2-1	-	TRBV9	CASSDGTSGAYNEQFF	TGTGCCAGCAGCGATGGGACTAGCGGGGCGTACAATGAGCAGTTCTTC